This T cell receptor (beta chain) was identified during a study of immune evolution from preneoplasia to lung adenocarcinoma. The CDR3 is 16 amino acids. Each case's diagnosis was confirmed by two pathologists on H&E. Using immunoSEQ multiplex PCR, the repertoire was profiled, and TCRdb retains in-frame clones only, with some absent. The top ten clones hold around 6.1% of a sample with roughly 35,000 clones, 60% to 75% of them seen once. This sequence was found in a person aged 55 to 69 with lung adenocarcinoma. This sequence joins TRBV21-1 and TRBJ2-1; the DNA was not used to check the table's D call, TRBD2. TRBV21-1 is deemed a pseudogene. Sample: FFPE invasive lung adenocarcinoma tissue. The CDR3 DNA is TGTGCCAGCAGCGAGGAGACTAGCGGGAGGGACAATGAGCAGTTCTTC. Amino acid sequence: CASSEETSGRDNEQFF.